One T cell receptor (beta chain) is described in this entry. The antigen is undetermined. This sample is drawn from a study of immune evolution from preneoplasia to lung adenocarcinoma. In the study overall: HLA loss of heterozygosity: roughly 6.4% AIS, about 15% MIA, more than 25% ADC, none AAH.

Assay used: immunoSEQ multiplex PCR; TCRdb lists only in-frame clones, some missing. The sample contains roughly 38,000 clones, about 74% of which appear only once. The study's findings and limits: Top clone share appeared to fall from AAH through AIS, MIA, adenocarcinoma.

Deletions cut 5 bases from V and 10 bases from J, with 24 bases between. The CDR3 totals 16 residues. The germline V gene has CDR1 MDHEN and CDR2 SYDVKM. The rearrangement joins TRBV28 to TRBJ2-1; the D gene is possibly TRBD1 (6 bases). The receptor comes from a person in their 60s with lung adenocarcinoma. The sample comprised FFPE invasive lung adenocarcinoma tissue. The CDR3 spells CASSPIVRDTEGEQFF. CDR3 nucleotides: TGTGCCAGCAGTCCCATCGTCCGGGACACTGAAGGCGAGCAGTTCTTC.